This TCR beta chain was identified in a study of low-dose radiotherapy and immunotherapy resistance in tumors. In the study overall: Both drugs were delivered intravenously to patients (nivolumab 240 mg every two weeks and ipilimumab 1 mg/kg every six weeks). Participants were given intravenous cyclophosphamide 200 mg/m2 every two weeks, one day before radiation and immunotherapy. Oral aspirin 300 mg was taken by patients daily for four cycles from cycle 1 day 1.

The sample holds many counts of this clonotype. First-strand cDNA relied on TRAV- and TRBV-specific primers spanning alpha and beta chains. TCRs were put through roughly 20 PCR cycles of amplification with Phusion. A constant-region primer and the V-primer adapter served as the primer pair. mRNA that had been isolated underwent amplification through in vitro transcription. MiXCR, run by TCRdb on the reads, gives a single entry per CDR3 protein. The table includes 85,000 to 95,000 distinct CDR3 sequences, less than 25% detected once. Time point in this sample: after trial treatment. Treatment defined: LDRT plus nivolumab, ipilimumab, low-dose cyclophosphamide and aspirin (RACIN trial). V lost 0 bases, J lost 1 base, and 3 bases stayed unmatched. The CDR3 covers 16 residues. Per germline, CDR1 DFQATT and CDR2 SNEGSKA (reference sequence).

The sample was PBMCs, taken after low-dose radiotherapy plus immunotherapy. The clonotype originates from a female donor with ovarian cancer. The chain couples TRBV20-1 to TRBJ2-5, with 12 bases fitting TRBD1. As DNA, the CDR3 is TGCAGTGCTAGAGAAGGGACAGGGGGCTCCCAAGAGACCCAGTACTTC. Translation gives CSAREGTGGSQETQYF.